This TCR beta chain derives from a study of T cell clonotyping in hematopoietic cell transplantation. As for the study in general: Samples: about 28 days before transplant, then days 30, 100 and 180 after.

A word on this clone: The target antigen is unknown.

Findings and caveats of the study: Recipient TCR diversity dropped after transplant; expanded clonotypes rose from day 30 to 180. CD4 and CD8 repertoire contributions could not be separated without sorting. Higher Inverse Simpson Index values in graft donor and pretransplant recipient predicted broader posttransplant TCR diversity.

J gave up 12 bases and V 4 bases, and 9 bases lay outside the gene matches. Germline V CDR1 and CDR2: MDHEN, SYDVKM. The CDR3 is 16 amino acids. The protocol was immunoSEQ multiplex PCR, while the TCRdb copy is restricted to in-frame clones and leaves out a portion. The table lists roughly 15,000 clones, around two thirds of them singletons. The origin of this receptor is a human donor who either received an allogeneic hematopoietic cell transplant for a myeloid malignancy or was a related donor (not recorded which). Some clones in this sample may be carry-over from other donors' samples. Material: PBMCs. This chain joins TRBV28 and TRBJ2-1, with 16 positions matching TRBD2. The CDR3 DNA reads as TGTGCCAGCAGTTCCCCGGGACTAGCGGGAGGGCCGGGGCAGTTCTTC. It yields the protein CASSSPGLAGGPGQFF.